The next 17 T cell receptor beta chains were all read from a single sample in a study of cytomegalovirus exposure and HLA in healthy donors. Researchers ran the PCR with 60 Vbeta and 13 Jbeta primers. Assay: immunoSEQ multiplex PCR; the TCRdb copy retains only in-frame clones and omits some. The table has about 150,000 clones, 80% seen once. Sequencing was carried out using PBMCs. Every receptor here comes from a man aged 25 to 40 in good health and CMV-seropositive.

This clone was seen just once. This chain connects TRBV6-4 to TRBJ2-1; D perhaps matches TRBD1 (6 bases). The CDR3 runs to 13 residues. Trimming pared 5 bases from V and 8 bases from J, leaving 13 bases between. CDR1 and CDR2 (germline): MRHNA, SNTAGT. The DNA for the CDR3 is TGTGCCAGCAGTAATATCAGGGGCGATGAGCAGTTCTTC. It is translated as CASSNIRGDEQFF.

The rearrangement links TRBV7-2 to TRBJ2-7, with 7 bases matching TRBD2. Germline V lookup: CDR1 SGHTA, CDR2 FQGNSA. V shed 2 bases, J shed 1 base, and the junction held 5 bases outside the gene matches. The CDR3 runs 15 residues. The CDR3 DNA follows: TGTGCCAGCAGCTTATGGGCTAGCGGATCCTACGAGCAGTACTTC. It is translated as CASSLWASGSYEQYF.

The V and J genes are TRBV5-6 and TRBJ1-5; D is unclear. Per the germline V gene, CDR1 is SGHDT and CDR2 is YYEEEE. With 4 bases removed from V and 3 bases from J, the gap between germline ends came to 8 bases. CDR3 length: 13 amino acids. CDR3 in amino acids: CASSRHSNQPQHF. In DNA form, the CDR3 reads TGTGCCAGCAGCAGACATTCCAATCAGCCCCAGCATTTT.

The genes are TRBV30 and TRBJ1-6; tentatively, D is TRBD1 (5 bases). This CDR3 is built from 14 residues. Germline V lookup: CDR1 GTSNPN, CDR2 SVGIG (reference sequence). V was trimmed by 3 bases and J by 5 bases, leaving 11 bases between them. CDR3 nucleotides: TGTGCCTGGAGCCAGGGCCAGGATAATTCACCCCTCCACTTT. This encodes CAWSQGQDNSPLHF.

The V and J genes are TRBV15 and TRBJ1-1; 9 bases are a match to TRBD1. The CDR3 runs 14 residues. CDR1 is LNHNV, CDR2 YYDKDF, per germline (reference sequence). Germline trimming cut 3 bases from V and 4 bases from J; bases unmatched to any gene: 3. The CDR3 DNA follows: TGTGCCACCAGCAGGGACAGGGGAGGCACTGAAGCTTTCTTT. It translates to CATSRDRGGTEAFF.

In DNA, the CDR3 is TGTGCCAGCAGTGTCCGTGAGCAGTTCTTC. This sequence encodes CASSVREQFF. The rearrangement joins TRBV2 to TRBJ2-1; D uncertain. Looked up from germline, CDR1 is SNHLY and CDR2 is FYNNEI. Trimming shortened V by 4 bases and J by 9 bases, and 4 bases separated the two germline ends. The CDR3 totals 10 residues.

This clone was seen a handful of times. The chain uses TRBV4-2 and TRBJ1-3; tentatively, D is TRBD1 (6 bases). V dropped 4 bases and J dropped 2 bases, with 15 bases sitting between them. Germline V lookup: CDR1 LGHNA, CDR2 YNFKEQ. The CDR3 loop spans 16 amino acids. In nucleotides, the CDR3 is TGTGCCAGCAGCCGCGGAGTTGCAGGGGCTGGAAACACCATATATTTT. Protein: CASSRGVAGAGNTIYF.

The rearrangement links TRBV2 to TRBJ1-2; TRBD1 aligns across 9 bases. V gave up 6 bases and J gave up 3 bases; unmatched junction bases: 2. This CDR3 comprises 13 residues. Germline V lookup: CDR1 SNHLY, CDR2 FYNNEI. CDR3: CASSGTGHYGYTF. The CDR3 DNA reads TGTGCCAGCAGCGGGACAGGGCACTATGGCTACACCTTC.

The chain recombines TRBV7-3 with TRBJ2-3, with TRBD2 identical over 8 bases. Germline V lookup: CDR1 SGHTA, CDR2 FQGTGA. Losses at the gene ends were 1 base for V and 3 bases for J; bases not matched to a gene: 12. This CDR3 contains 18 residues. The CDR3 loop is CASSLNSGLAMRTDTQYF. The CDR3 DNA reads TGTGCCAGCAGCTTAAATAGCGGACTAGCTATGAGGACAGATACGCAGTATTTT.

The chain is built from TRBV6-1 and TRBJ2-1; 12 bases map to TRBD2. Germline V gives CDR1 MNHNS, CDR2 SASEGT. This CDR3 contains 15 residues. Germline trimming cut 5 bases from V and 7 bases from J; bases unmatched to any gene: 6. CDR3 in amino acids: CASSSSGGVANEQFF. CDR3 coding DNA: TGTGCCAGCAGTTCTAGCGGGGGGGTTGCAAATGAGCAGTTCTTC.

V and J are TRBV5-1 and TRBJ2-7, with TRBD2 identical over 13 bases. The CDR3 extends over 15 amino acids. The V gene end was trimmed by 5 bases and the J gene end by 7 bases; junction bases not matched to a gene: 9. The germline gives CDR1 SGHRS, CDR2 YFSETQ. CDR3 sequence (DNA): TGCGCCAGCAGTCCCGATCCGGGACTAGCGGGAGAGCAGTACTTC. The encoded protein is CASSPDPGLAGEQYF.

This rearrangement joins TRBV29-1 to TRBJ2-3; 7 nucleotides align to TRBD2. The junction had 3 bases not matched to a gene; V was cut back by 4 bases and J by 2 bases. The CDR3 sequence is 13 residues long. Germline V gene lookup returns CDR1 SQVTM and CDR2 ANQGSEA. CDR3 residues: CSVGGGDTDTQYF. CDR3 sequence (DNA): TGCAGCGTTGGGGGGGGAGACACAGATACGCAGTATTTT.

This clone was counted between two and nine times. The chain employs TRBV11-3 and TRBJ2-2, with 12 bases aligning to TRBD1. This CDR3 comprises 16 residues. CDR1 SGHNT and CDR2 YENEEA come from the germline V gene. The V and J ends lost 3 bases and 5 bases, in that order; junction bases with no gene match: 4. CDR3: CASSFGTGGYTGELFF. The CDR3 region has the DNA TGTGCCAGCAGCTTTGGGACAGGGGGCTATACCGGGGAGCTGTTTTTT.

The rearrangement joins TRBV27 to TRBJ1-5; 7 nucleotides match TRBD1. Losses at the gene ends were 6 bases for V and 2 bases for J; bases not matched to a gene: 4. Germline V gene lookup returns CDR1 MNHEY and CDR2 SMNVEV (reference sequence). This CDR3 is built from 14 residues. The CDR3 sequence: CASSLGQGNQPQHF. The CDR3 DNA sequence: TGTGCCAGCAGCCTCGGACAGGGCAATCAGCCCCAGCATTTT.

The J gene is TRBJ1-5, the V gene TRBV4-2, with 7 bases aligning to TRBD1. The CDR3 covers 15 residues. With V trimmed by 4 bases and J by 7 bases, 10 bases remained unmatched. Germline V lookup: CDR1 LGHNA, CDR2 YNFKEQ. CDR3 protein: CASSRDRESRQPQHF. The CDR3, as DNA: TGTGCCAGCAGCCGCGACAGGGAGTCTCGACAGCCCCAGCATTTT.

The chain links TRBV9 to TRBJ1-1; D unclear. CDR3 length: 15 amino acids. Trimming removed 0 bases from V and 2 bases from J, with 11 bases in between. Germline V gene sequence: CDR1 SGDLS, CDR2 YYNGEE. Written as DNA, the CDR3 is TGTGCCAGCAGCGTAGCCGGAGTCCCTAACACTGAAGCTTTCTTT. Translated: CASSVAGVPNTEAFF.

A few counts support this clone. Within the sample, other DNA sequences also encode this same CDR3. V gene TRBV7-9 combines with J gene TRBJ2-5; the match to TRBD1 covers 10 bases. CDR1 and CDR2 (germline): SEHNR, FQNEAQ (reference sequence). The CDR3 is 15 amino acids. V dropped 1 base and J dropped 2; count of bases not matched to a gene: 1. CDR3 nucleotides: TGTGCCAGCAGCTTAGGGGACAGGGGACAAGAGACCCAGTACTTC. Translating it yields CASSLGDRGQETQYF.